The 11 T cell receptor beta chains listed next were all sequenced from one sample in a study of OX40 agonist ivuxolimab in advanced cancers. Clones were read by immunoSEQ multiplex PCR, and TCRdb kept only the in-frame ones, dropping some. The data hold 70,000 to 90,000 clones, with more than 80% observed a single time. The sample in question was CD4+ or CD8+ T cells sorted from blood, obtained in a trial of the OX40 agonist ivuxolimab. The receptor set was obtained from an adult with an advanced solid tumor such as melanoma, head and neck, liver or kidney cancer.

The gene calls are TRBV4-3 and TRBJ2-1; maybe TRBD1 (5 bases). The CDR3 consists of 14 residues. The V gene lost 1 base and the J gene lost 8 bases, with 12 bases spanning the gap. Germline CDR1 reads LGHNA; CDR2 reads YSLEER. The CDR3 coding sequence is TGCGCCAGCAGCCAAGGGGGCGCCTCACATGAGCAGTTCTTC. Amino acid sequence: CASSQGGASHEQFF.

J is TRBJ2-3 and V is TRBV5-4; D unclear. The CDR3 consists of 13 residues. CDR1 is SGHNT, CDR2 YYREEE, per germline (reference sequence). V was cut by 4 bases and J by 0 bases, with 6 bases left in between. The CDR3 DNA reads TGTGCCAGCAGCCCTTATAGCACAGATACGCAGTATTTT. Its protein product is CASSPYSTDTQYF.

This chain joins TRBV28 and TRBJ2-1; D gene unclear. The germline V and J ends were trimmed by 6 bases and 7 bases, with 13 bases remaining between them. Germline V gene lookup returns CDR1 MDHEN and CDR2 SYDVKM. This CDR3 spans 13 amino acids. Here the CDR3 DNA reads TGTGCCAGCAGAAATTCAGTGGGGAATGAGCAGTTCTTC. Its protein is CASRNSVGNEQFF.

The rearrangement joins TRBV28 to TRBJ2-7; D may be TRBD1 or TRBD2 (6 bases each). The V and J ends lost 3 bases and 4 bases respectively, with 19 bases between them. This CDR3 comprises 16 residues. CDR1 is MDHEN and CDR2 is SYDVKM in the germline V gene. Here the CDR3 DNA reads TGTGCCAGCAGTTTCTCAGGGGACGAAGGGAGGTACGAGCAGTACTTC. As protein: CASSFSGDEGRYEQYF.

CDR3 bases: TGTGCCAGCAGTTTAATGGGCACCCTCTATAATTCACCCCTCCACTTT. It translates to CASSLMGTLYNSPLHF. The chain links TRBV6-5 to TRBJ1-6; no firm D call. The germline gives CDR1 MNHEY, CDR2 SVGAGI. This CDR3 is 16 amino acids long. V gave up 4 bases and J gave up 3 bases, with 13 bases separating them.

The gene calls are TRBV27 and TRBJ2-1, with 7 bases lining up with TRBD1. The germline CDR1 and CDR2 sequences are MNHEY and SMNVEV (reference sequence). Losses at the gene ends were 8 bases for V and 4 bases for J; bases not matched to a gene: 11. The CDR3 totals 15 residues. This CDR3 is CASGPGTVLYNEQFF. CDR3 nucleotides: TGTGCCAGCGGACCCGGGACAGTCCTTTACAATGAGCAGTTCTTC.

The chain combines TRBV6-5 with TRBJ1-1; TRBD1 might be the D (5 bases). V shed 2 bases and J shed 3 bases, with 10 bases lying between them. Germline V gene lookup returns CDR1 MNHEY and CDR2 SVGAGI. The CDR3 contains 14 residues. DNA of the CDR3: TGTGCCAGCAGTTACGGGGTGGGGGACACTGAAGCTTTCTTT. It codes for CASSYGVGDTEAFF.

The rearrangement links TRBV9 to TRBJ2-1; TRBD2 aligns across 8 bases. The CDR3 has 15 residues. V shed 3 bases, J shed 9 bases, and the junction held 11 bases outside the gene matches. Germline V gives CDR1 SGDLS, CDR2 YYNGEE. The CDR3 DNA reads TGTGCCAGCAGCGCGCCGGGACTAGGGCTTAGTGAGCAGTTCTTC. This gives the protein CASSAPGLGLSEQFF.

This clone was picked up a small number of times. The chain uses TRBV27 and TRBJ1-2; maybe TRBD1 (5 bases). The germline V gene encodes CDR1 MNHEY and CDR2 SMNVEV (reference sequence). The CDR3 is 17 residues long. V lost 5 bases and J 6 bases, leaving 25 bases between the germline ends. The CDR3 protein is CASSPYISGRVPDGYTF. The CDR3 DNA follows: TGTGCCAGCAGTCCTTATATCTCGGGCAGGGTGCCAGATGGCTACACCTTC.

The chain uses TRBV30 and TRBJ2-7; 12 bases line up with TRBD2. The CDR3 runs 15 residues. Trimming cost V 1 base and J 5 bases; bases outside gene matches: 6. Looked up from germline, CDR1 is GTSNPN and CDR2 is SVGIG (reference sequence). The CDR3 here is CAWSATLAGGNEQYV. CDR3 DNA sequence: TGTGCCTGGAGTGCTACCCTAGCGGGAGGGAACGAGCAGTACGTC.

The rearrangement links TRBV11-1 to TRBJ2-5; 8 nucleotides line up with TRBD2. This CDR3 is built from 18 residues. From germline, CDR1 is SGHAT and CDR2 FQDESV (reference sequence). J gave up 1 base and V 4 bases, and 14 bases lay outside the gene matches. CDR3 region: CASSSRELASGFQETQYF. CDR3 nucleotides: TGTGCCAGCAGCTCAAGGGAGTTGGCTAGCGGGTTCCAAGAGACCCAGTACTTC.